Detailed here is one TCR beta chain. Its antigen is unknown. CDR1 and CDR2 (germline): SGHTA, FQGNSA. V dropped 5 bases and J dropped 5 bases, with 3 bases sitting between them. This CDR3 is built from 11 residues. Healthy donors had no documented immune events, such as infections, while sampled. This record belongs to a study of identifying expanded T cells in peripheral blood. Libraries were prepared by immunoSEQ multiplex PCR; TCRdb keeps only in-frame clonotypes and omits some of them. The table lists approximately 100,000 clones, 88% of them singletons. Study results and limitations: Over approximately two and four weeks, about 15 and 18 clones changed, versus around 1.1 between replicates. Clone count variance between roughly 2-week samples rose with total template count.

The J gene is TRBJ2-2, the V gene TRBV7-2; D is uncertain. The sample consisted of blood. This clonotype was sampled from a person between 18 and 75 years old in good health. The CDR3 loop reads CASSQTGELFF. As DNA, the CDR3 is TGTGCCAGCAGCCAGACCGGGGAGCTGTTTTTT.